The 30 T cell receptor beta chains below all came from one sample that was sequenced in a study of CD8 T cells in ankylosing spondylitis. Findings and caveats of the study: Characteristic of ankylosing spondylitis blood, it appeared, was a TCR beta motif comprising 7 to 9 highly homologous variants.

Antigens for these TCRs are unknown. TCRdb redid the calling of the 5' RACE reads with MiXCR, one entry per CDR3 protein. This repertoire shows approximately 150,000 distinct CDR3 sequences, more than 15% found once; its top ten account for approximately 30%. The sequencing sample was made of blood, either unsorted or a sorted T cell fraction (not recorded which). The receptors stem from a male donor with ankylosing spondylitis.

This rearrangement joins TRBV7-9 to TRBJ2-1; D might be TRBD1 (5 bases). V gave up 2 bases and J gave up 7 bases, with 12 bases separating them. Germline CDR1 is SEHNR and CDR2 is FQNEAQ (reference sequence). There are 14 residues in the CDR3. CDR3 nucleotide sequence: TGTGCCAGCAGCTTACCAATGGGGCGAAATGAGCAGTTCTTC. Translated: CASSLPMGRNEQFF.

This clonotype has a handful of counts. The V call is TRBV18, the J call TRBJ1-1; D possibly corresponds to TRBD1 (5 bases). The germline V gene encodes CDR1 KGHSH and CDR2 LQKENI. The CDR3 length is 12 residues. Trimming removed 6 bases from V and 8 bases from J, with 13 bases in between. CDR3 amino acids: CASSRDSFEAFF. Here the CDR3 DNA reads TGTGCCAGCTCCCGTGACAGTTTCGAAGCTTTCTTT.

The V gene is TRBV20-1, the J gene TRBJ2-7; the match to TRBD2 covers 10 bases. The CDR3 covers 15 residues. CDR1 is DFQATT, CDR2 SNEGSKA, per germline (reference sequence). Trimming removed 0 bases from V and 3 bases from J; junction bases left unmatched: 5. This CDR3 is CSARDVLAGDYEQYF. CDR3 in DNA: TGCAGTGCTAGAGATGTGCTAGCGGGAGACTACGAGCAGTACTTC.

V gene TRBV20-1 combines with J gene TRBJ2-7; D possibly uses TRBD1 or TRBD2 (5 bases each). This CDR3 is built from 15 residues. Per the germline V gene, CDR1 is DFQATT and CDR2 is SNEGSKA (reference sequence). The V and J ends lost 2 bases and 5 bases respectively, with 19 bases between them. The CDR3 DNA follows: TGCAGTGCTAGACAGATTCGAGGGGCGGGCGACGAGCAGTACTTC. It is translated as CSARQIRGAGDEQYF.

This clonotype has a handful of counts. V gene TRBV7-9 combines with J gene TRBJ2-2; TRBD1 might be the D (5 bases). Germline V gene lookup returns CDR1 SEHNR and CDR2 FQNEAQ (reference sequence). V lost 8 bases to trimming and J lost 3 bases, with 13 bases between them. The CDR3 is 14 residues long. The DNA for the CDR3 is TGTGCCAGCTCTCAACCCAGGGACACCGGGGAGCTGTTTTTT. Translation gives CASSQPRDTGELFF.

This clonotype was detected only a few times. The chain combines TRBV6-5 with TRBJ2-2; D is ambiguous. CDR1 is MNHEY and CDR2 is SVGAGI in the germline V gene. Between the trimmed V and J ends, which lost 2 bases and 1 base, there was a span of 5 bases. This CDR3 spans 14 amino acids. CDR3 nucleotides: TGTGCCAGCAGTTACGGTCGGAACACCGGGGAGCTGTTTTTT. This sequence encodes CASSYGRNTGELFF.

This clonotype was detected ten times or more. The chain has TRBV27 and TRBJ1-1, with 9 bases identical to TRBD1. Germline V gene sequence: CDR1 MNHEY, CDR2 SMNVEV (reference sequence). The length of the CDR3 is 17 residues. The V gene end was trimmed by 3 bases and the J gene end by 6 bases; junction bases not matched to a gene: 14. Here the CDR3 DNA reads TGTGCCAGCAGTTTGCGGCCGGGGACAGGGACGTTTCCTGAAGCTTTCTTT. Residues: CASSLRPGTGTFPEAFF.

The chain recombines TRBV14 with TRBJ2-3; D remains unclear. This CDR3 contains 18 residues. Between the trimmed V and J ends, which lost 0 bases and 1 base, there was a span of 17 bases. The germline gives CDR1 SGHDN, CDR2 FVKESK. For the CDR3, the DNA is TGTGCCAGCAGCCAAGATCTCCCCTCGCTAGTGGGCACAGATACGCAGTATTTT. As protein: CASSQDLPSLVGTDTQYF.

This clonotype was seen a single time. V is TRBV4-1 and J is TRBJ2-1; unclear D gene. This CDR3 has 15 amino acids. Trimming stripped 0 bases from V and 2 bases from J, with 8 bases between. In germline, CDR1 is MGHRA, CDR2 YSYEKL. CDR3 residues: CASSQEVGTYNEQFF. Written as DNA, the CDR3 is TGCGCCAGCAGCCAAGAGGTCGGAACCTACAATGAGCAGTTCTTC.

This clonotype has a handful of counts. The chain carries TRBV12-3 or TRBV12-4 and TRBJ2-3; 13 nucleotides align to TRBD2. The CDR3 runs 18 residues. J lost 3 bases, V lost 6 bases, and 12 bases had no gene match. The CDR3 DNA follows: TGTGCCAGCAGCCGGCCTGGACTAGCGGGAGCGGGGACAGATACGCAGTATTTT. Translated: CASSRPGLAGAGTDTQYF.

This clonotype was observed a few times. This chain joins TRBV5-1 and TRBJ2-1; D is uncertain. Between the trimmed V and J ends, which lost 4 bases and 7 bases, there was a span of 6 bases. The CDR3 runs 11 residues. Germline V gene sequence: CDR1 SGHRS, CDR2 YFSETQ. The CDR3 nucleotides are TGCGCCAGCAGCCATGATAATGAGCAGTTCTTC. Amino acid sequence: CASSHDNEQFF.

J is TRBJ2-5 and V is TRBV29-1; TRBD2 aligns across 9 bases. CDR1 and CDR2 (germline): SQVTM, ANQGSEA. V lost 3 bases and J lost 0; bases outside the gene matches: 5. The length of the CDR3 is 15 residues. The CDR3 region is CSVDSLAGNQETQYF. The DNA of the CDR3 is TGCAGCGTTGACTCCCTAGCGGGAAACCAAGAGACCCAGTACTTC.

This clonotype was picked up many times. V gene TRBV20-1 combines with J gene TRBJ2-3; 8 nucleotides line up with TRBD1. V shed 2 bases, J shed 5 bases, and the junction held 3 bases outside the gene matches. This CDR3 is built from 13 residues. CDR1 and CDR2 (germline): DFQATT, SNEGSKA (reference sequence). The CDR3 sequence is CSARFDRGDTQYF. The DNA for the CDR3 is TGCAGTGCTAGATTCGACAGGGGAGATACGCAGTATTTT.

This chain uses TRBV10-3 with TRBJ2-3; the D is unclear. Trimming removed 4 bases from V and 0 bases from J, with 11 bases in between. The CDR3 runs 15 residues. Germline CDR1 is ENHRY and CDR2 is SYGVKD. The CDR3 reads CAISVVGPSTDTQYF. The CDR3 bases are TGTGCCATCAGTGTTGTCGGGCCGAGCACAGATACGCAGTATTTT.

At least ten counts were recorded for this clonotype. This chain connects TRBV11-1 to TRBJ2-1; the D is unclear. The V and J ends lost 2 bases and 3 bases respectively, with 20 bases between them. CDR1 is SGHAT and CDR2 is FQDESV in the germline V gene (reference sequence). The CDR3 is made up of 18 amino acids. The DNA of the CDR3 is TGTGCCAGCAGCTTACTCCTGGGGAACGGACCGTTCTACAATGAGCAGTTCTTC. This codes for CASSLLLGNGPFYNEQFF.

A few counts support this clonotype. The CDR3 region has the DNA TGTGCCAGCAGCCAGCGGGACTTTCAAGAGACCCAGTACTTC. Residues: CASSQRDFQETQYF. This chain connects TRBV14 to TRBJ2-5; D may be TRBD2 (6 bases). Trimming took 3 bases from V and 2 from J, leaving 10 bases between them. The CDR3 totals 14 residues. Germline-derived CDR1 and CDR2 are SGHDN and FVKESK.

The J gene is TRBJ1-4, the V gene TRBV5-1; D ambiguous. In germline, CDR1 is SGHRS, CDR2 YFSETQ. Trimming removed 0 bases from V and 8 bases from J, with 5 bases in between. The CDR3 runs 12 residues. The CDR3 reads CASSLDGEKLFF. The CDR3 DNA sequence: TGCGCCAGCAGCTTGGATGGAGAAAAACTGTTTTTT.

This clonotype was counted only a few times. V and J are TRBV5-1 and TRBJ2-1, with D unresolved. The CDR3 contains 15 residues. Trimming pared 3 bases from V and 5 bases from J, leaving 15 bases between. The germline gives CDR1 SGHRS, CDR2 YFSETQ. The CDR3 protein is CASSSPGADNNEQFF. CDR3 nucleotide sequence: TGCGCCAGCAGCTCCCCCGGTGCGGATAACAATGAGCAGTTCTTC.

This clonotype was detected ten times or more. The chain is built from TRBV12-3 or TRBV12-4 and TRBJ2-5; 8 bases agree with TRBD1. The CDR3 consists of 14 residues. V shed 5 bases and J 5 bases; nucleotides not matched to a gene: 7. The CDR3 loop reads CASSPDRGTETQYF. The CDR3 DNA reads as TGTGCCAGCAGTCCAGACAGGGGCACCGAGACCCAGTACTTC.

There are a few counts of this clonotype. V gene TRBV12-3 or TRBV12-4 combines with J gene TRBJ2-1; 7 bases align to TRBD2. The CDR3 has 15 amino acids. V lost 5 bases to trimming and J lost 2 bases; unmatched junction nucleotides: 6. The CDR3 loop reads CASSTGTTTYNEQFF. CDR3 bases: TGTGCCAGCAGTACCGGGACTACTACCTACAATGAGCAGTTCTTC.

The CDR3 loop reads CASSQSPADRSTDTQYF. DNA for the CDR3: TGCGCCAGCAGCCAATCCCCTGCGGACAGGAGCACAGATACGCAGTATTTT. The chain combines TRBV4-3 with TRBJ2-3; 7 bases agree with TRBD1. CDR1 is LGHNA, CDR2 YSLEER, per germline. The trim removed 2 bases at V and 0 bases at J, leaving 8 bases unmatched. This CDR3 has 17 residues.

V gene TRBV4-1 combines with J gene TRBJ2-3, with D possibly called TRBD1 or TRBD2 (6 bases each). The CDR3 totals 16 residues. From germline, CDR1 is MGHRA and CDR2 YSYEKL. V shed 2 bases and J shed 5 bases, with 17 bases lying between them. CDR3 in DNA: TGCGCCAGCAGCCAACCTCCCCGGGGGCCCAGAGATACGCAGTATTTT. It yields the protein CASSQPPRGPRDTQYF.

The chain joins TRBV2 to TRBJ2-2, with D maybe TRBD2 (6 bases). Germline V gene lookup returns CDR1 SNHLY and CDR2 FYNNEI. CDR3 size: 15 residues. Trimming took off 2 bases at V and 5 bases at J, with 12 bases between the two ends. The CDR3 is CASSELRGGTGELFF. The CDR3 bases are TGTGCCAGCAGTGAATTGCGGGGTGGGACCGGGGAGCTGTTTTTT.

This clonotype was recorded many times. This sequence joins TRBV12-3 or TRBV12-4 and TRBJ2-3; D not resolved. The CDR3 loop spans 12 amino acids. V was shortened by 6 bases and J by 0 bases, with 4 bases between the two germline ends. CDR3 in DNA: TGTGCCAGCAGGGAAAGCACAGATACGCAGTATTTT. Its translation is CASRESTDTQYF.

This clonotype has at least ten counts. The chain links TRBV27 to TRBJ2-7, with a possible D match to TRBD2 (5 bases). The germline V and J ends were trimmed by 0 bases and 4 bases, with 7 bases remaining between them. There are 13 residues in the CDR3. The germline gives CDR1 MNHEY, CDR2 SMNVEV (reference sequence). CDR3 protein: CASSLSGGYEQYF. CDR3 in DNA: TGTGCCAGCAGTTTATCCGGCGGGTACGAGCAGTACTTC.

V usage is TRBV29-1 and J usage is TRBJ2-5, with D tentatively TRBD1 or TRBD2 (6 bases each). V was clipped by 8 bases and J by 7 bases, with 20 bases between them. This CDR3 spans 13 amino acids. Germline CDR1 SQVTM, CDR2 ANQGSEA. The CDR3 nucleotides read TGCAGCTTCGAAGGGGGGCCGCTGGGGACCCAGTACTTC. Translating it yields CSFEGGPLGTQYF.

V is TRBV28 and J is TRBJ2-7, with 7 positions matching TRBD2. The CDR3 covers 14 residues. Germline lookup yields CDR1 MDHEN and CDR2 SYDVKM. V lost 2 bases, J lost 3 bases, and 4 bases stayed unmatched. The CDR3 coding sequence is TGTGCCAGCAGTTTAAGGGCTAGCGGCTACGAGCAGTACTTC. Encoded protein: CASSLRASGYEQYF. The full variable domain, its missing parts supplied by reference TRBV28 and TRBJ2-7, is DVKVTQSSRYLVKRTGEKVFLECVQDMDHENMFWYRQDPGLGLRLIYFSYDVKMKEKGDIPEGYSVSREKKERFSLILESASTNQTSMYLCASSLRASGYEQYFGPGTRLTVT.

This clonotype was seen ten or more times. J is TRBJ1-1 and V is TRBV4-1; D gene ambiguous. CDR3 length equals 11 residues. CDR1 and CDR2 from the germline V gene are MGHRA and YSYEKL. V was clipped by 5 bases and J by 10 bases, with 11 bases between them. The CDR3, as DNA: TGCGCCAGCAGCACCCCCCGGGGAGCTTTCTTT. Translation gives CASSTPRGAFF.

The rearrangement uses TRBV4-2 and TRBJ2-7; weak D call: TRBD1 (6 bases). The CDR3 spans 16 residues. V dropped 0 bases and J dropped 2 bases, with 14 bases sitting between them. Germline CDR1 LGHNA, CDR2 YNFKEQ. In DNA, the CDR3 is TGTGCCAGCAGCCAAGAAGAGGGGGTGGGACCCTACGAGCAGTACTTC. It specifies CASSQEEGVGPYEQYF.

This chain joins TRBV29-1 and TRBJ2-7; 8 nucleotides match TRBD1. The V segment lost 4 bases and the J segment 3 bases; nucleotides outside the gene matches: 8. This CDR3 comprises 14 residues. Germline CDR1 SQVTM, CDR2 ANQGSEA. The chain's CDR3 is CSVGGRDRFYEQYF. The CDR3 DNA reads TGCAGCGTTGGGGGCCGGGACAGGTTCTACGAGCAGTACTTC.